A selection of T cell receptor beta chains follows, all from one sample in a study of CD8 T cells in ankylosing spondylitis. TCRdb re-analysed the 5' RACE reads in MiXCR, keeping a single row per CDR3 protein. The data contain roughly 90,000 distinct CDR3 sequences, 9% of them singletons. The specimen was blood, either unsorted or a sorted T cell fraction (not recorded which). Source of these receptors: a male donor with ankylosing spondylitis. CDR3s include the opening cysteine and the closing phenylalanine or tryptophan. A D gene is named only where the DNA matches it firmly. For some rows the clone size is stated as once, few or many, or as a class when expanded; others skip it.

size	V	J	D	CDR3	DNA
many	TRBV14	TRBJ2-1	.	CASSQDLSGEQFF	TGTGCCAGCAGCCAAGATCTTAGCGGTGAGCAGTTCTTC
many	TRBV27	TRBJ1-2	.	CASSLGRSYGYTF	TGTGCCAGCAGCTTGGGACGGTCCTATGGCTACACCTTC
.	TRBV7-9	TRBJ2-1	.	CASSPGTGVNEQFF	TGTGCCAGCAGCCCCGGGACGGGAGTAAATGAGCAGTTCTTC
.	TRBV15	TRBJ2-5	TRBD2	CATSKTGGPGETQYF	TGTGCCACCAGCAAAACGGGAGGGCCCGGAGAGACCCAGTACTTC
few	TRBV3-1	TRBJ2-7	TRBD2	CASSQRLAASYEQYF	TGTGCCAGCAGCCAACGGCTAGCGGCCTCCTACGAGCAGTACTTC
.	TRBV9	TRBJ2-2	.	CASTFQNTGELFF	TGTGCCAGCACCTTCCAGAACACCGGGGAGCTGTTTTTT
many	TRBV20-1	TRBJ1-3	.	CSARDQRDAAGNTIYF	TGCAGTGCTAGAGATCAAAGAGATGCGGCTGGAAACACCATATATTTT
.	TRBV19	TRBJ1-1	.	CASSMWVMNAEAFF	TGTGCCAGTAGTATGTGGGTCATGAACGCTGAAGCTTTCTTT
many	TRBV7-9	TRBJ2-3	TRBD2	CASSPSGSSTDTQYF	TGTGCCAGCAGCCCTAGCGGGAGTAGCACAGATACGCAGTATTTT
many	TRBV5-6	TRBJ2-1	TRBD2	CASSFGLAGDWNNEQFF	TGTGCCAGCAGCTTCGGACTAGCGGGAGATTGGAACAATGAGCAGTTCTTC
once	TRBV4-1	TRBJ2-6	TRBD1	CASSHDRGLGANVLTF	TGCGCCAGCAGCCATGACAGGGGGCTGGGGGCCAACGTCCTGACTTTC
.	TRBV27	TRBJ2-1	.	CASSLGFLEFF	TGTGCCAGCAGTTTAGGGTTTTTAGAGTTCTTC
many	TRBV7-8	TRBJ2-1	.	CASSLKQGGSYNEQFF	TGTGCCAGCAGCTTAAAACAGGGGGGGTCCTACAATGAGCAGTTCTTC
few	TRBV5-1	TRBJ2-7	.	CASSLRWGTYEQYF	TGCGCCAGCAGCTTAAGATGGGGGACCTACGAGCAGTACTTC
.	TRBV11-2	TRBJ2-5	TRBD2	CASSLESVGGWLETQYF	TGTGCCAGCAGCTTAGAATCCGTGGGAGGGTGGTTGGAGACCCAGTACTTC
few	TRBV29-1	TRBJ1-2	.	CSVAGGNANYGYTF	TGCAGCGTTGCCGGGGGAAACGCCAACTATGGCTACACCTTC
.	TRBV13	TRBJ2-7	.	CASSLVAGEAYEQYF	TGTGCCAGCAGCTTAGTTGCCGGGGAGGCCTACGAGCAGTACTTC
.	TRBV20-1	TRBJ2-7	TRBD2	CSAETSGGDYEQYF	TGCAGTGCTGAGACTAGCGGGGGGGATTACGAGCAGTACTTC
.	TRBV4-1	TRBJ2-3	.	CASSQDPRGDTQYF	TGCGCCAGCAGCCAAGATCCCAGGGGAGATACGCAGTATTTT
few	TRBV3-1	TRBJ2-2	.	CASSPLGRALAGELFF	TGTGCCAGCAGCCCCCTGGGCAGGGCTCTTGCCGGGGAGCTGTTTTTT
few	TRBV15	TRBJ1-4	.	CATSRERAANEKLFF	TGTGCCACCAGCAGAGAAAGGGCGGCTAATGAAAAACTGTTTTTT
many	TRBV5-1	TRBJ2-7	TRBD2	CASSPGLAGGEPYEQYF	TGCGCCAGCAGTCCGGGACTAGCGGGAGGGGAACCCTACGAGCAGTACTTC
.	TRBV7-2	TRBJ2-3	.	CASSRQSRSTDTQYF	TGTGCCAGCAGTAGACAGTCCCGTAGCACAGATACGCAGTATTTT
.	TRBV6-5	TRBJ2-5	.	CASSYSAGSSGNLQETQYF	TGTGCCAGCAGTTACTCTGCGGGGTCGAGTGGCAACTTACAAGAGACCCAGTACTTC
.	TRBV13	TRBJ2-1	.	CASSTRGLSYNEQFF	TGTGCCAGCAGCACCAGGGGCCTCTCCTACAATGAGCAGTTCTTC
.	TRBV3-1	TRBJ1-1	.	CASSPGHLNTEAFF	TGTGCCAGCAGCCCCGGACACTTGAACACTGAAGCTTTCTTT
.	TRBV5-1	TRBJ2-3	.	CASSYSGPTDTQYF	TGCGCCAGCAGCTACAGCGGACCCACAGATACGCAGTATTTT
.	TRBV20-1	TRBJ2-2	TRBD1	CSAKRTGNTGELFF	TGCAGTGCTAAACGGACAGGGAACACCGGGGAGCTGTTTTTT
few	TRBV7-2	TRBJ2-1	TRBD2	CASSLGTSYEQFF	TGTGCCAGCAGCTTAGGGACTAGCTATGAGCAGTTCTTC
many	TRBV10-3	TRBJ1-2	.	CAISGQGTDYGYTF	TGTGCCATCAGTGGGCAGGGAACGGACTATGGCTACACCTTC
few	TRBV7-6	TRBJ2-1	.	CASYSGPVAYNEQFF	TGTGCCAGCTATAGTGGCCCGGTGGCCTACAATGAGCAGTTCTTC
few	TRBV25-1	TRBJ2-5	.	CASSDDHIEGPWRETQYF	TGTGCCAGCAGTGATGACCACATCGAAGGTCCATGGCGAGAGACCCAGTACTTC
many	TRBV27	TRBJ2-2	.	CASSLEGVETGELFF	TGTGCCAGCAGTTTAGAGGGAGTGGAGACCGGGGAGCTGTTTTTT
many	TRBV5-1	TRBJ2-1	TRBD1	CASSFWGQALDEQFF	TGCGCCAGCAGCTTTTGGGGACAGGCTTTAGATGAGCAGTTCTTC
.	TRBV12-3/TRBV12-4	TRBJ2-3	TRBD1	CASTLTGAETDTQYF	TGTGCCAGCACCTTAACAGGGGCCGAGACAGATACGCAGTATTTT
few	TRBV3-1	TRBJ1-1	.	CASSQGDSLTEAFF	TGTGCCAGCAGCCAGGGTGACAGCCTCACTGAAGCTTTCTTT
many	TRBV15	TRBJ1-5	.	CATSRDLGNQPQHF	TGTGCCACCAGCAGAGATCTAGGGAATCAGCCCCAGCATTTT
.	TRBV13	TRBJ2-5	TRBD1	CASSSRDRGKETQYF	TGTGCCAGCAGCTCCCGAGACAGGGGCAAGGAGACCCAGTACTTC
many	TRBV10-3	TRBJ1-1	.	CAISESVSGVTEAFF	TGTGCCATCAGTGAGTCTGTTTCAGGTGTGACTGAAGCTTTCTTT
.	TRBV27	TRBJ2-3	TRBD1	CASPLSPKGACPDTQYF	TGTGCCAGCCCTTTGTCTCCTAAGGGGGCGTGTCCAGATACGCAGTATTTT
many	TRBV6-2/TRBV6-3	TRBJ2-1	TRBD2	CASSPGSGRASREQFF	TGTGCCAGCAGCCCCGGAAGCGGGAGGGCCTCGAGGGAGCAGTTCTTC
.	TRBV20-1	TRBJ1-2	TRBD1	CSASEGTGPGGYTF	TGCAGTGCTAGTGAAGGGACAGGACCTGGTGGCTACACCTTC
many	TRBV24-1	TRBJ1-2	.	CATSDLSGDYGYTF	TGTGCCACCAGTGATTTGTCGGGGGACTATGGCTACACCTTC
.	TRBV27	TRBJ1-2	.	CASSSIGGYGYTF	TGTGCCAGCAGTTCTATCGGAGGGTATGGCTACACCTTC
few	TRBV29-1	TRBJ2-3	.	CSVRGGKDTQYF	TGCAGCGTGAGGGGGGGGAAGGATACGCAGTATTTT